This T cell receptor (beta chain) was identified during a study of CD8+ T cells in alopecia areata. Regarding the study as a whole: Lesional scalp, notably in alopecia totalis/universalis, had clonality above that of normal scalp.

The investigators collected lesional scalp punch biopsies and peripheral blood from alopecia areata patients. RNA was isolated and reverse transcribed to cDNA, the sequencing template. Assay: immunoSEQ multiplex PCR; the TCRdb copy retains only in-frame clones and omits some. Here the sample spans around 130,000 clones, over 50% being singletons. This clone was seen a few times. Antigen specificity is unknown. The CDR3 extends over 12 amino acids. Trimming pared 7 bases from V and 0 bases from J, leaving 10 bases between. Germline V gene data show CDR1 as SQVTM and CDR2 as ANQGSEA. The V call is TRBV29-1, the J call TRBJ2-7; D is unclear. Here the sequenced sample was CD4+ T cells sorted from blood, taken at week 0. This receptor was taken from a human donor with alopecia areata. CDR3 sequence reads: CSGAWNSYEQYF. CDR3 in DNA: TGCAGCGGAGCGTGGAACTCCTACGAGCAGTACTTC.